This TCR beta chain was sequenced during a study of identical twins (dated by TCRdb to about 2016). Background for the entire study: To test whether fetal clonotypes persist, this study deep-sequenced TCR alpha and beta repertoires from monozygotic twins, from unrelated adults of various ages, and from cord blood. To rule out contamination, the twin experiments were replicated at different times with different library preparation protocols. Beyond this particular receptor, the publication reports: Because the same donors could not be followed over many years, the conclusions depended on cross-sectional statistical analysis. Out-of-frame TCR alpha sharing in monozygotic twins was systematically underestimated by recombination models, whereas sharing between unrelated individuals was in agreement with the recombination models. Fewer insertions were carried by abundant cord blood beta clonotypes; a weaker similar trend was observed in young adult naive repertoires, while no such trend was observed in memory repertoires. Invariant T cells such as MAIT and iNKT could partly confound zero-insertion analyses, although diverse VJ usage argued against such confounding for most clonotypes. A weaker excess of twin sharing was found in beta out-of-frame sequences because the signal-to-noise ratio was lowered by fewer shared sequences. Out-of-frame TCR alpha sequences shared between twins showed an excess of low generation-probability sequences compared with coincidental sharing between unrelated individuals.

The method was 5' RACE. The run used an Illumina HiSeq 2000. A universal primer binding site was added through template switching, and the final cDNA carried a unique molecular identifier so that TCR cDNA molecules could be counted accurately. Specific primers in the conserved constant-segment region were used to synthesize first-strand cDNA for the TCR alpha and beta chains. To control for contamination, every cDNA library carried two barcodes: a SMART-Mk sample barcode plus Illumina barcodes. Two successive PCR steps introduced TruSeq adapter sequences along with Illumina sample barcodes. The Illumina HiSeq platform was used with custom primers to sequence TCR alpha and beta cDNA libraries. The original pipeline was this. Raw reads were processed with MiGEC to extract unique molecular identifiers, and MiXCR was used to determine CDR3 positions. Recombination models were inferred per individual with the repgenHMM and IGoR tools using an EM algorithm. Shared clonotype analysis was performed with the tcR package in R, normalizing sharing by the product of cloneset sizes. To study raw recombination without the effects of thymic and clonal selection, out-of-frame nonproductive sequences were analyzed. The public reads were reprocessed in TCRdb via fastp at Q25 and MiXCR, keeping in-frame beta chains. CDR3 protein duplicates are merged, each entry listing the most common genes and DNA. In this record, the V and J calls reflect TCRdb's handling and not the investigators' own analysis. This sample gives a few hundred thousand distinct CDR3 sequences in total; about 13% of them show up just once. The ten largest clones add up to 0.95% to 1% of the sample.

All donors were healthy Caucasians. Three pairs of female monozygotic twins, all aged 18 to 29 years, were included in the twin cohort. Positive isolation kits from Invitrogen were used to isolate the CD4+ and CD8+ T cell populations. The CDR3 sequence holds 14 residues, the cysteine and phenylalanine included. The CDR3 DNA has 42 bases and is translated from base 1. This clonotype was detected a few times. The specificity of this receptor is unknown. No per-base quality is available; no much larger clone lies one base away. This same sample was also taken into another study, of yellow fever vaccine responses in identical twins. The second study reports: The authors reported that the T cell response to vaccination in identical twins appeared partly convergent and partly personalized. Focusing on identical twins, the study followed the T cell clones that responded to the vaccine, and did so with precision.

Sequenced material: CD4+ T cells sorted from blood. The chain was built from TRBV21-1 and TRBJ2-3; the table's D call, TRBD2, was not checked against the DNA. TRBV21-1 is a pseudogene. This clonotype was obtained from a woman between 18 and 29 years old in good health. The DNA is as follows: TGTGCCAGCAAACCGGGACTAGTGCTGGGTTCGCAGTATTTT. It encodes CASKPGLVLGSQYF.